The clone carrying this TCR beta chain has a count of ten or more. The antigen is unknown. Patients included in sequencing had previously demonstrated CD8+CD57+ cell expansion by flow cytometry. Severe acquired aplastic anemia was diagnosed in all patients. Blood was sampled before the patients had received any therapy. CDR3 length equals 13 residues. Germline assignment: CDR1 SGDLS and CDR2 YYNGEE. V shed 0 bases and J shed 5 bases, with 7 bases lying between them. According to the study, genomic DNA was the template for TCR beta VDJ and CDR3 profiling. TCRdb fed the reads into MiXCR, producing one record per CDR3 protein. The sample lists roughly 240,000 distinct CDR3 sequences, approximately 45% occurring once. The data originate from a study of CD8+CD57+ T cells in acquired aplastic anemia. About the study: The average for DNA from sorted CD4+ and CD8+ cells was 3.2 ug. The study, taken as a whole, reports: Patients and controls shared 25 to 35 CD8+ CDR3 sequences, which appeared highly expressed in patients and within their immunodominant clones.

The sample consisted of sorted CD4+, CD8+, or CD8+CD57+ T cells (not recorded which) from PBMCs. This receptor was taken from a human donor with aplastic anemia. This chain connects TRBV9 to TRBJ2-3; D ambiguous. The CDR3 reads CASSVGPGDTQYF. For the CDR3, the DNA is TGTGCCAGCAGCGTAGGGCCAGGAGATACGCAGTATTTT.